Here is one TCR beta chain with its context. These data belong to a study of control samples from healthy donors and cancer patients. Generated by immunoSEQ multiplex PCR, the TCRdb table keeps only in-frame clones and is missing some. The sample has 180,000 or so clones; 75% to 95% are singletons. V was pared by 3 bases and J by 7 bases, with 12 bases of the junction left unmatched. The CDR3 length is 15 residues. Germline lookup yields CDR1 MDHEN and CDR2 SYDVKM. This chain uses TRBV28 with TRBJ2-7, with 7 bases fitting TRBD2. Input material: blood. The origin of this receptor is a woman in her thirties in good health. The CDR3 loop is CASSFSWEGRFEQYF. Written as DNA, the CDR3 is TGTGCCAGCAGTTTTTCGTGGGAGGGCCGGTTTGAGCAGTACTTC.